The 2 T cell receptor beta chains in this list originate from one sample, sequenced in a study of T-cell reconstitution after alpha-beta-depleted transplantation in children. Preparing the TCRbeta library involved the use of unique molecular identifiers. In TCRdb, the PCR reads were re-called with MiXCR into one record per CDR3 protein. The sample carries approximately 490,000 distinct CDR3 sequences, under 12% recorded once. The material sequenced was PBMCs, taken before TCRalphabeta/CD19-depleted stem cell transplant. Receptors originate from a child aged 2-15 years with inherited bone marrow failure, due to receive a stem cell transplant.

There are many counts of this clonotype. V gene TRBV5-1 combines with J gene TRBJ2-7; 8 bases line up with TRBD2. Germline V gene lookup returns CDR1 SGHRS and CDR2 YFSETQ. Losses at the gene ends were 4 bases for V and 5 bases for J; bases not matched to a gene: 11. The CDR3 has 15 residues. The CDR3 is CASSHYGRAVDEQYF. In DNA form, the CDR3 reads TGCGCCAGCAGCCACTACGGGAGGGCCGTTGACGAGCAGTACTTC. The whole variable domain, filled in from reference TRBV5-1 and TRBJ2-7, reads KAGVTQTPRYLIKTRGQQVTLSCSPISGHRSVSWYQQTPGQGLQFLFEYFSETQRNKGNFPGRFSGRQFSNSRSEMNVSTLELGDSALYLCASSHYGRAVDEQYFGPGTRLTVT.

V usage is TRBV11-2 and J usage is TRBJ2-5; D unresolved. The CDR3 runs to 12 residues. Germline loops: CDR1 SGHAT, CDR2 FQNNGV. V lost 5 bases to trimming and J lost 6 bases, with 10 bases between them. This CDR3 is CASSQSRQTQYF. The CDR3 DNA follows: TGTGCCAGCAGCCAGAGTAGGCAGACCCAGTACTTC.